The subject of this entry is one T cell receptor (beta chain). Germline CDR1 SGHRS, CDR2 YFSETQ. The V gene end was trimmed by 4 bases and the J gene end by 2 bases; junction bases not matched to a gene: 12. CDR3 size: 17 residues. This specimen comes from a study of blood T cell repertoires in COVID-19. Measured with immunoSEQ multiplex PCR; TCRdb has only the in-frame clones, and not every one. The sample consists of 70,000 to 75,000 clones, approximately 80% of them appearing once. The TCR originated in a woman in her 70s with acute or convalescent COVID-19. Sample: peripheral blood. This chain joins TRBV5-1 and TRBJ2-7; 10 bases match TRBD1. The CDR3 DNA follows: TGCGCCAGCAGCAAACGTCGGGACAGGGGAGCCACCTACGAGCAGTACTTC. Its protein product is CASSKRRDRGATYEQYF.